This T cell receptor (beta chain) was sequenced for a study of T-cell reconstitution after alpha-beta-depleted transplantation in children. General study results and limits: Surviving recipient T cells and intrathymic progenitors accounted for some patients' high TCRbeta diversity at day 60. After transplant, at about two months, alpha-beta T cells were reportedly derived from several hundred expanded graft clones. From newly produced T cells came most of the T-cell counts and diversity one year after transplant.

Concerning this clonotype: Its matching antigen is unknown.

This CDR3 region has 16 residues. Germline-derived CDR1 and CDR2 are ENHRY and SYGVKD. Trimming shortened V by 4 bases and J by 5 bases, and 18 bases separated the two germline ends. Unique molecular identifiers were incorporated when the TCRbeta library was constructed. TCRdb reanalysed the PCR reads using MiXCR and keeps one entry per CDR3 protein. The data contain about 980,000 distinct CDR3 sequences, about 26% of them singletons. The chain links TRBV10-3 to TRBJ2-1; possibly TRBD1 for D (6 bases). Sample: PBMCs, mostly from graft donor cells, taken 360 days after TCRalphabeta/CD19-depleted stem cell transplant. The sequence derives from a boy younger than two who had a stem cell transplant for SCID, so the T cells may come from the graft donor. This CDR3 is CAISVTGLGDNNEQFF. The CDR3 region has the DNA TGTGCCATCAGTGTAACTGGCCTAGGGGACAACAATGAGCAGTTCTTC.